The clone carrying this TCR beta chain occurred once. In the authors' workflow: Reference gene primer amplification yielded estimated nucleated cell counts. TCRdb's copy holds only in-frame clones and misses some; the assay was immunoSEQ multiplex PCR. The DNA gave D and trimming, while V, J and clone size come from that table. Among fewer than 300,000 clones, around 87% were seen once, and the ten largest hold about 2.1%. These data belong to a study of blood T cell repertoires in COVID-19. From germline, CDR1 is MNHEY and CDR2 SMNVEV (reference sequence). The CDR3 is 14 residues long. Trimming pared 3 bases from V and 7 bases from J, leaving 15 bases between.

This receptor was taken from a woman in her 50s with acute or convalescent COVID-19. This sequence joins TRBV27 and TRBJ1-2; the D is unclear. The specimen was peripheral blood. The CDR3 region has the DNA TGTGCCAGCAGTTTCGGGTCCCGGCATGCTGGCTACACCTTC. Its protein is CASSFGSRHAGYTF.